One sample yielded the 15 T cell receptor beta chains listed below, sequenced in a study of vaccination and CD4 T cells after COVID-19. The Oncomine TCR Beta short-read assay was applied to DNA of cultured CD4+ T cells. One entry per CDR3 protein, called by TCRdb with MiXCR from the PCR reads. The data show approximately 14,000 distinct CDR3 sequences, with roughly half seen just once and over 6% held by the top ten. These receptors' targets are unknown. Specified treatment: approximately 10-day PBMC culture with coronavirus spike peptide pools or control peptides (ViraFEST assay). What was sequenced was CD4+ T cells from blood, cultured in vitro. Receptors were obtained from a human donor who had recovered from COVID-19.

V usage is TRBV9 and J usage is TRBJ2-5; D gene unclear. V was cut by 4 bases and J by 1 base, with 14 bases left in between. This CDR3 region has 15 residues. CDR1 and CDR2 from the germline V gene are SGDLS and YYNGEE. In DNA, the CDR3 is TGTGCCAGCAGCCCCTTCGGAGCCGGCCAAGAGACCCAGTACTTC. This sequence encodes CASSPFGAGQETQYF. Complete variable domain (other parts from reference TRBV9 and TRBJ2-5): DSGVTQTPKHLITATGQRVTLRCSPRSGDLSVYWYQQSLDQGLQFLIQYYNGEERAKGNILERFSAQQFPDLHSELNLSSLELGDSALYFCASSPFGAGQETQYFGPGTRLLVL.

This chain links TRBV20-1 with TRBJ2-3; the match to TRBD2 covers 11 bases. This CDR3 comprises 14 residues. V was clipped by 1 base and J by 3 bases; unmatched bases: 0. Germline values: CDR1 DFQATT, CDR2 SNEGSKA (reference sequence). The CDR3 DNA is TGCAGTGCTAGAGGACTAGCGGGAACAGATACGCAGTATTTT. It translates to CSARGLAGTDTQYF.

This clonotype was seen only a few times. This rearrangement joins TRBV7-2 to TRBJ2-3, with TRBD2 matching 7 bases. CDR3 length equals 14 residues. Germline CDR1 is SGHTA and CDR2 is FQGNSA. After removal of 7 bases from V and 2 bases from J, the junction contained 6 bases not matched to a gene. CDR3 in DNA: TGTGCCAGCATGGGGGGGTACCTCACAGATACGCAGTATTTT. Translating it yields CASMGGYLTDTQYF.

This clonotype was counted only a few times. CDR3 residues: CASSLGTGAGGQETQYF. CDR3 nucleotides: TGTGCCAGCAGCTTAGGGACAGGGGCCGGAGGACAGGAGACCCAGTACTTC. The V call is TRBV7-3, the J call TRBJ2-5; 10 bases align to TRBD1. There are 17 residues in the CDR3. The ends lost 2 bases at V and 5 bases at J; junction bases unmatched: 11. Germline CDR1 is SGHTA and CDR2 is FQGTGA.

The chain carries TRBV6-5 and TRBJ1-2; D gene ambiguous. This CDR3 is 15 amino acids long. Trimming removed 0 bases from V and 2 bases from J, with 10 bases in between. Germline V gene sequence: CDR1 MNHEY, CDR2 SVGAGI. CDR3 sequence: CASSYSRKGNYGYTF. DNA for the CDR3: TGTGCCAGCAGTTACTCGAGAAAGGGAAACTATGGCTACACCTTC.

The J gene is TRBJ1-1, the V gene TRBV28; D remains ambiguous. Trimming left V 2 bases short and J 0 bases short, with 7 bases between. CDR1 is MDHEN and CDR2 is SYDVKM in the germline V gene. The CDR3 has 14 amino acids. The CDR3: CASSLGTVNTEAFF. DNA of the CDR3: TGTGCCAGCAGTTTAGGAACAGTGAACACTGAAGCTTTCTTT.

For the CDR3, the DNA is TGTGCCAGCAGCTTAAGCTCTGAAGCCAAAAACATTCAGTACTTC. Translation: CASSLSSEAKNIQYF. The rearrangement links TRBV7-2 to TRBJ2-4; D gene unclear. Germline V gives CDR1 SGHTA, CDR2 FQGNSA. This CDR3 is built from 15 residues. The V end was cut by 2 bases, the J end by 0 bases, with 8 bases between. The variable domain in full, with the rest retrieved from reference TRBV7-2 and TRBJ2-4, is GAGVSQSPSNKVTEKGKDVELRCDPISGHTALYWYRQSLGQGLEFLIYFQGNSAPDKSGLPSDRFSAERTGGSVSTLTIQRTQQEDSAVYLCASSLSSEAKNIQYFGAGTRLSVL.

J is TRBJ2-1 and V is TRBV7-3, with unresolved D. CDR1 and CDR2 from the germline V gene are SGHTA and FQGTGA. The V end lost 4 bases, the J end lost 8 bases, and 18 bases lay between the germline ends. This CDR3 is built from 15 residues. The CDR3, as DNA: TGTGCCAGCAGCTCCGGTCCGAATATATGGGATGAGCAGTTCTTC. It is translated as CASSSGPNIWDEQFF.

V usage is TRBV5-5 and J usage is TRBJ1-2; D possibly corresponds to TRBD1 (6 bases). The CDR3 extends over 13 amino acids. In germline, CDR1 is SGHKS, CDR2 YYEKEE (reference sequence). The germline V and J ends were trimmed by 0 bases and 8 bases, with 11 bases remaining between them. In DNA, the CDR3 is TGTGCCAGCAGCTTGGTGGGGGGGCGCGGCTACACCTTC. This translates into CASSLVGGRGYTF.

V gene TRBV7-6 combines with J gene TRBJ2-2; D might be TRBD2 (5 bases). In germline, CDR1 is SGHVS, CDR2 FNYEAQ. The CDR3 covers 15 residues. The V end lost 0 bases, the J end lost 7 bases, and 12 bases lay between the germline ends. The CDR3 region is CASSLASGAVGELFF. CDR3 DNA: TGTGCCAGCAGCTTAGCGAGCGGTGCCGTCGGGGAGCTGTTTTTT.

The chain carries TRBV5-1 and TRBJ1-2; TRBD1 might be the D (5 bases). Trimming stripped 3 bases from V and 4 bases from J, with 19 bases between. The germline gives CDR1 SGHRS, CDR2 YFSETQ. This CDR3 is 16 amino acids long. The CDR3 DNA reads TGCGCCAGCAGCTCGTCCCCTTGGCAGGGACTCTATGGCTACACCTTC. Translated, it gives CASSSSPWQGLYGYTF.

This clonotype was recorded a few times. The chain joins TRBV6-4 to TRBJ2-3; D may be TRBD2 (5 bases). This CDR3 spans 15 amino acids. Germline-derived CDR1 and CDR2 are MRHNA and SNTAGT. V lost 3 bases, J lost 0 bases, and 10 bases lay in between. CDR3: CASSESGTSTDTQYF. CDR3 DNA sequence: TGTGCCAGCAGTGAGAGCGGAACTAGCACAGATACGCAGTATTTT.

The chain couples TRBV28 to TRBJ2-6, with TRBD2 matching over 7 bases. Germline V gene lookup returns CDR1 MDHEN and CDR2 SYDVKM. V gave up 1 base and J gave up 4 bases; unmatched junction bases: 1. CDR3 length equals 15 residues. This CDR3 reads CASSLFSGGANVLTF. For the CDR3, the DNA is TGTGCCAGCAGTTTATTTAGCGGGGGGGCCAACGTCCTGACTTTC. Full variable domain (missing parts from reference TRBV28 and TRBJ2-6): DVKVTQSSRYLVKRTGEKVFLECVQDMDHENMFWYRQDPGLGLRLIYFSYDVKMKEKGDIPEGYSVSREKKERFSLILESASTNQTSMYLCASSLFSGGANVLTFGAGSRLTVL.

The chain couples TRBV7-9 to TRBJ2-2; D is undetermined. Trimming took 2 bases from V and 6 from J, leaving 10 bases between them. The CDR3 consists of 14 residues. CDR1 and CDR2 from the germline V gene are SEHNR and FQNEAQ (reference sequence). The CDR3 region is CASSLRSPSGELFF. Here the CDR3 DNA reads TGTGCCAGCAGCTTAAGATCTCCCTCCGGGGAGCTGTTTTTT. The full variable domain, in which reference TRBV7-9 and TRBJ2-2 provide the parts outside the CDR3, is DTGVSQNPRHKITKRGQNVTFRCDPISEHNRLYWYRQTLGQGPEFLTYFQNEAQLEKSRLLSDRFSAERPKGSFSTLEIQRTEQGDSAMYLCASSLRSPSGELFFGEGSRLTVL.

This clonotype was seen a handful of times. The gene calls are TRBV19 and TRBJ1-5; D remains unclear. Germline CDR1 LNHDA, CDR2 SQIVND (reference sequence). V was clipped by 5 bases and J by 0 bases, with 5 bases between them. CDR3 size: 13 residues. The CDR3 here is CASSPDSNQPQHF. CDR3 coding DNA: TGTGCCAGTAGTCCGGATAGCAATCAGCCCCAGCATTTT.